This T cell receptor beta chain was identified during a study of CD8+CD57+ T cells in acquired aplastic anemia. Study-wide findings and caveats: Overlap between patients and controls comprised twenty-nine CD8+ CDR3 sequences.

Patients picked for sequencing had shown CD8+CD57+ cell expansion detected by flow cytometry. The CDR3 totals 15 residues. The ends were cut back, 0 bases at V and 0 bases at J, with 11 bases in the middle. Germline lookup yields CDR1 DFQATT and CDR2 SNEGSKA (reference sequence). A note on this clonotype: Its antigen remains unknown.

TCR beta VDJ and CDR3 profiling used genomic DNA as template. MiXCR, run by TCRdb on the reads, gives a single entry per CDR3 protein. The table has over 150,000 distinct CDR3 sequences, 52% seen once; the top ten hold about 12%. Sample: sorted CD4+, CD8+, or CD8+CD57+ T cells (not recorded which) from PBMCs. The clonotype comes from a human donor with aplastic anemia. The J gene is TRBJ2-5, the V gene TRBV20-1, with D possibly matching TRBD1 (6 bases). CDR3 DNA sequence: TGCAGTGCTAGAGATCCTACAGGGAACCAAGAGACCCAGTACTTC. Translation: CSARDPTGNQETQYF.